This T cell receptor beta chain was identified in a study of blood T cell repertoires in COVID-19. Germline CDR1 reads GTSNPN; CDR2 reads SVGIG (reference sequence). V lost 2 bases and J lost 4; bases outside the gene matches: 8. This CDR3 has 15 residues. Libraries were prepared by immunoSEQ multiplex PCR; TCRdb keeps only in-frame clonotypes and omits some of them. The sample includes around 200,000 clones, approximately 85% of them seen just once. This receptor was obtained from a man aged 40-49 years who had recovered from COVID-19. The J gene is TRBJ1-2, the V gene TRBV30; 9 bases agree with TRBD1. Sequencing was done on a sample of PBMCs or T cells enriched from blood (not recorded which). The CDR3 DNA reads as TGTGCCTGGAGTTTAACAGGGGGCAGAGGCTATGGCTACACCTTC. Translating gives CAWSLTGGRGYGYTF.